This T cell receptor (beta chain) was recovered during a study of blood T cell repertoires in COVID-19. At the level of the study: Samples taken during acute and convalescent COVID-19 were collected in the United States, Italy and Spain.

Only a few counts were recorded for this clone. With 1 base clipped from V and 5 bases from J, the junction kept 5 bases outside the gene matches. The CDR3 contains 15 residues. Per germline, CDR1 LGHNA and CDR2 YNFKEQ. Repertoires were generated with immunoSEQ multiplex PCR, while TCRdb's copy carries only in-frame clones and drops some. The sample yields fewer than 85,000 clones, 88% seen once. This TCR came from a middle-aged man with active COVID-19. The chain uses TRBV4-2 and TRBJ1-1; the match to TRBD1 covers 9 bases. The sequencing input was peripheral blood. The CDR3 protein is CASSQATGGYTEAFF. The CDR3, as DNA: TGTGCCAGCAGCCAAGCGACAGGGGGATATACTGAAGCTTTCTTT.